The 9 T cell receptor beta chains in this list originate from one sample, sequenced in a study of CD8 T cells in Susac syndrome. Reverse transcription of roughly 0.5 to 1 ug RNA was carried out with random hexamers. TCRdb independently ran MiXCR on the immunoSEQ multiplex PCR reads; one entry per CDR3 protein. Of 350,000 to 550,000 distinct CDR3 sequences listed, around 85% were seen once; the top ten hold about 0.12%. The material sequenced was CD8+ T cells from PBMCs. Every receptor here comes from a human donor with multiple sclerosis.

The rearrangement joins TRBV27 to TRBJ2-7, with D uncertain. The V and J ends lost 5 bases and 3 bases respectively, with 8 bases between them. Germline CDR1 MNHEY, CDR2 SMNVEV (reference sequence). CDR3 length equals 12 residues. CDR3 loop: CASSDPSYEQYF. In nucleotides, the CDR3 is TGTGCCAGCAGTGACCCTAGCTACGAGCAGTACTTC.

The chain links TRBV20-1 to TRBJ2-1; 12 nucleotides agree with TRBD2. With 5 bases clipped from V and 8 bases from J, the junction kept 10 bases outside the gene matches. The CDR3 loop spans 15 amino acids. In germline, CDR1 is DFQATT, CDR2 SNEGSKA (reference sequence). In DNA form, the CDR3 reads TGCAGTGCTTCAAGTTCTAGCGGGAGGGGCCATGAGCAGTTCTTC. Protein product: CSASSSSGRGHEQFF.

The chain is built from TRBV2 and TRBJ2-1; 11 bases match TRBD2. With V trimmed by 4 bases and J by 5 bases, 13 bases remained unmatched. This CDR3 contains 18 residues. Germline loops: CDR1 SNHLY, CDR2 FYNNEI. As DNA, the CDR3 is TGTGCCAGCAGTGCACCACGTCGGGGGACTAGCGGAAACAATGAGCAGTTCTTC. Translating it yields CASSAPRRGTSGNNEQFF.

This clonotype was detected a few times. V and J are TRBV6-1 and TRBJ2-1; TRBD2 might be the D (5 bases). Germline CDR1 is MNHNS and CDR2 is SASEGT. V was clipped by 4 bases and J by 5 bases, with 12 bases between them. The CDR3 length is 14 residues. CDR3 in DNA: TGTGCCAGCAGTGTTTGGACTTCCAACAATGAGCAGTTCTTC. Protein product: CASSVWTSNNEQFF.

The V and J genes are TRBV18 and TRBJ1-1, with TRBD1 matching over 7 bases. J was trimmed by 5 bases and V by 6 bases; bases with no gene match: 18. CDR3 length equals 17 residues. Germline CDR1 KGHSH, CDR2 LQKENI. The CDR3 protein is CASSPLGTVFLETEAFF. The CDR3 DNA sequence: TGTGCCAGCTCCCCTTTGGGGACAGTATTTTTGGAAACTGAAGCTTTCTTT. Supplemented by reference TRBV18 and TRBJ1-1, the full variable domain reads NAGVMQNPRHLVRRRGQEARLRCSPMKGHSHVYWYRQLPEEGLKFMVYLQKENIIDESGMPKERFSAEFPKEGPSILRIQQVVRGDSAAYFCASSPLGTVFLETEAFFGQGTRLTVV.

This rearrangement joins TRBV2 to TRBJ2-1, with 13 bases aligning to TRBD2. The CDR3 loop spans 15 amino acids. V was clipped by 1 base and J by 7 bases; unmatched bases: 1. Germline lookup yields CDR1 SNHLY and CDR2 FYNNEI. In DNA form, the CDR3 reads TGTGCCAGCAGTGAAGGGACTAGCGGGAGTAATGAGCAGTTCTTC. The encoded protein is CASSEGTSGSNEQFF.

The chain couples TRBV10-2 to TRBJ2-1; 14 bases are shared with TRBD2. The V gene end was trimmed by 8 bases and the J gene end by 9 bases; junction bases not matched to a gene: 6. The CDR3 is made up of 14 amino acids. Per the germline V gene, CDR1 is WSHSY and CDR2 is SAAADI. The CDR3 sequence is CASVGTSGSFEQFF. In DNA form, the CDR3 reads TGCGCCAGCGTGGGGACTAGCGGGAGTTTTGAGCAGTTCTTC.

The genes are TRBV5-1 and TRBJ2-1; D not resolved. The length of the CDR3 is 16 residues. Germline V gene lookup returns CDR1 SGHRS and CDR2 YFSETQ. Trimming took off 0 bases at V and 2 bases at J, with 12 bases between the two ends. The CDR3 loop reads CASSLGARPTYNEQFF. The CDR3 DNA sequence: TGCGCCAGCAGCTTGGGCGCACGCCCGACCTACAATGAGCAGTTCTTC.

V usage is TRBV19 and J usage is TRBJ2-2; 7 bases are a match to TRBD2. V shed 5 bases and J 5 bases; nucleotides not matched to a gene: 8. CDR1 and CDR2 from the germline V gene are LNHDA and SQIVND (reference sequence). This CDR3 has 15 residues. As DNA, the CDR3 is TGTGCCAGTAGTCCCCCCACCGGGGGGACCGGGGAGCTGTTTTTT. Its translation is CASSPPTGGTGELFF.